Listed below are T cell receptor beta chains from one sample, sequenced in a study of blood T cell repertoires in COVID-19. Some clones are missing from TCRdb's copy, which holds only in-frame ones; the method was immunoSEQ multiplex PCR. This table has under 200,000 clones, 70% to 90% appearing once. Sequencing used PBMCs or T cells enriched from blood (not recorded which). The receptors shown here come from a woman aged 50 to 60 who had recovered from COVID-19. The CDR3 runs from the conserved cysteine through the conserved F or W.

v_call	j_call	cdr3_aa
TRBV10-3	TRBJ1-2	CAIRKQGKDGYTF
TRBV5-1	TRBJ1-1	CASSLADRGASGAFF
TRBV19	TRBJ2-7	CASSTLRGGGHEQYF
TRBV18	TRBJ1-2	CASSPPTTGSGYTF
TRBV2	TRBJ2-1	CASTTHRGGKVHEQFF
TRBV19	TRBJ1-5	CASSRGGWVNQPQHF
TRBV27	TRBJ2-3	CASCLSGGSTDTQYF
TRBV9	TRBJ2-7	CASSADYGTGYEQYF
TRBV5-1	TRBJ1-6	CASSLGAGDNSPLHF
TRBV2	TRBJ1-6	CASIRDRGYNSPLHF
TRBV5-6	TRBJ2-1	CASSLLTGFYNEQFF
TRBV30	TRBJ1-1	CAWNNGPEAFF
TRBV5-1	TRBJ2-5	CASSLQAEETQYF
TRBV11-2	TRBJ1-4	CASSLSRVEEKLFF
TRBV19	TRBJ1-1	CASSTGSANTEAFF
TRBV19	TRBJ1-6	CASSTAGRTNSPLHF
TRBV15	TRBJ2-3	CATSSGGLGRTDTQYF
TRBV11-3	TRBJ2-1	CASSSGGTQRGEQFF
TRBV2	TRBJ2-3	CASTVGLGTDTQYF
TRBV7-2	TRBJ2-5	CASSFPGGGETQYF
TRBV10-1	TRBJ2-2	CASSDNRRDTGELFF
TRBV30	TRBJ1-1	CASTGTGGCTEAFF
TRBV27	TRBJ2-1	CASTYLTSGTNEQFF
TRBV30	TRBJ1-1	CAWEAGAAEAFF
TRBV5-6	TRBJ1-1	CASSSDPRVGGAFF
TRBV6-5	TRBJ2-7	CASSSPDSSYEQYF
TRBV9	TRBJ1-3	CASSRLPDSASSGNTIYF
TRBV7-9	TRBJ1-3	CASSLSFGNTIYF
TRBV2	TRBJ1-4	CASKWGGANEKLFF
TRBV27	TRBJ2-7	CASRPTGTGVQYF
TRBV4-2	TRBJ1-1	CASSQDRDSSQKAFF
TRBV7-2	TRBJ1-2	CASSFGTVDGYTF
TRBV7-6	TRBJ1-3	CASSSPRDNSGNTIYF
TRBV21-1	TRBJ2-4	CASSKEETNSDIQYF
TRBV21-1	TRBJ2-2	CASSKGGTPNTGELFF
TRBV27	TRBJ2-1	CASSQRTTTYNEQFF
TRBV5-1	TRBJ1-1	CASSLTTVNTEAFF
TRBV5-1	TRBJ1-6	CASSLAGGRENSPLHF
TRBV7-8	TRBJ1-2	CASSQRRTGGVSYGYTF
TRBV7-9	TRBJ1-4	CASSSSADRGKLFF
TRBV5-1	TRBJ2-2	CASSLVSSGNTGELFF
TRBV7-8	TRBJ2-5	CASSFRLAGWETQYF
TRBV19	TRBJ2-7	CASSGQGFSYEQYF
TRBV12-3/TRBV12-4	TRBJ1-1	CASIRSTEAFF
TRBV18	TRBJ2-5	CASSPPDGGSAKTQYF
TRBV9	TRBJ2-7	CASSGGTGVDEQYF
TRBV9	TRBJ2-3	CASSAGGSTDTQYF
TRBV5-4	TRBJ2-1	CASSRGTSGVYNEQFF
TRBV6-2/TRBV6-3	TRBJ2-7	CASSSGGQPYEQYF
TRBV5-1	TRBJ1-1	CAPPETVTEAFF
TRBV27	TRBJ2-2	CASSFGAIYTGELFF
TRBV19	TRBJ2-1	CASSIWSGGFDEQFF